The present entry profiles one T cell receptor (beta chain) with its context. What it binds is unknown. Sequenced by immunoSEQ multiplex PCR; TCRdb stores in-frame clones only, minus some. The data show around 48,000 clones, around 84% seen once. These data are taken from a study of OX40 agonist ivuxolimab in advanced cancers. About the research overall: At doses from 0.01 to 10 mg/kg, patients were given intravenous ivuxolimab every 2 weeks. Three individuals attained partial responses, comprising one hepatocellular carcinoma case and two cutaneous melanoma cases. General study points: The work left the antigen specificity of expanded peripheral T cells undetermined.

With 5 bases clipped from V and 3 bases from J, the junction kept 9 bases outside the gene matches. Germline loops: CDR1 MDHEN, CDR2 SYDVKM. The CDR3 sequence is 15 residues long. Enrollment shut out patients with autoimmune disease history or systemic immunosuppression. The sample was CD4+ or CD8+ T cells sorted from blood, taken in a trial of the OX40 agonist ivuxolimab. This TCR was recovered from an adult with an advanced solid tumor such as melanoma, head and neck, liver or kidney cancer. The chain employs TRBV28 and TRBJ2-7; 8 nucleotides line up with TRBD1. The CDR3 DNA reads TGTGCCAGCAGTAAACCCGGACAGGGAGTCTACGAGCAGTACTTC. It codes for CASSKPGQGVYEQYF.